This T cell receptor beta chain came from a study of neurological immune-mediated disorders. Study-level findings and limits: HTLV-1-associated myelopathy had the most TCR clonal expansion, whereas multiple sclerosis had the least (lower than in healthy controls).

This clonotype was observed at least ten times. Its antigen is unidentified. MiXCR was run by TCRdb on the 5' RACE reads, yielding one entry per CDR3 protein. The sample shows about 37,000 distinct CDR3 sequences, under 14% of them seen only once. This receptor was identified in a woman aged 25 to 39 with HTLV-1-associated myelopathy (HAM/TSP). Sequencing was carried out using CD4+ T cells from blood.

The CDR3 DNA reads as TGTGCCATCGGGGAGAGTAGCGGGGCCACAGATACGCAGTATTTT. It specifies CAIGESSGATDTQYF. The genes are TRBV10-3 and TRBJ2-3; 8 bases align to TRBD2. The CDR3 is 15 residues long. Germline loops: CDR1 ENHRY, CDR2 SYGVKD. V shed 8 bases and J 2 bases; nucleotides not matched to a gene: 9.